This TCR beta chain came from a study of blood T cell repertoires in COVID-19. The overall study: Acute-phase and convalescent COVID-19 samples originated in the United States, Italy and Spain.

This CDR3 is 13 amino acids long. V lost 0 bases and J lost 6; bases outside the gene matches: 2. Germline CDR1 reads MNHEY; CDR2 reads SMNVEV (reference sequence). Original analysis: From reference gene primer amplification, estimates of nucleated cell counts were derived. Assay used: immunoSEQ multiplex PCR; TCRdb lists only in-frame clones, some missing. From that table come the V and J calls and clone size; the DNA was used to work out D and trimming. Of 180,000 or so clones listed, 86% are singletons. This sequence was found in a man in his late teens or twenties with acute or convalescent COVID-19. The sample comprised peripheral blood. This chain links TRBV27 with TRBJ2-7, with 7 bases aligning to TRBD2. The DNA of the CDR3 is TGTGCCAGCAGTTTATCGGGGGGGGGCGAGCAGTACGTC. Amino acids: CASSLSGGGEQYV.